The 18 T cell receptor beta chains below come from one sample, sequenced in a study of blood T cell repertoires in COVID-19. TCRdb's copy holds only in-frame clones and misses some; the assay was immunoSEQ multiplex PCR. Altogether roughly 140,000 clones are present, 84% being singletons, with the ten largest covering around 8%. What was sequenced was peripheral blood. These receptors originate from a human donor in a cohort sampled during active COVID-19.

The chain recombines TRBV5-4 with TRBJ2-3; D remains unclear. Trimming pared 3 bases from V and 1 base from J, leaving 12 bases between. The CDR3 sequence is 15 residues long. The germline gives CDR1 SGHNT, CDR2 YYREEE (reference sequence). The CDR3 spells CASSSPSRGTDTQYF. Written as DNA, the CDR3 is TGTGCCAGCAGCTCCCCCTCTCGCGGCACAGATACGCAGTATTTT.

This chain uses TRBV7-2 with TRBJ2-6, with D tentatively TRBD1 (5 bases). Trimming took off 1 base at V and 2 bases at J, with 6 bases between the two ends. This CDR3 has 15 amino acids. Germline CDR1 reads SGHTA; CDR2 reads FQGNSA. CDR3 region: CASSLDRPGANVLTF. Here the CDR3 DNA reads TGTGCCAGCAGCTTAGACAGGCCTGGGGCCAACGTCCTGACTTTC.

Comment on this clone: Within the sample, other DNA sequences also encode this same CDR3. The chain couples TRBV3-1 (or the pseudogene TRBV3-2) to TRBJ1-1; D not resolved. CDR1 LGHDT and CDR2 YNNKEL come from the germline V gene (reference sequence). Trimming shortened V by 4 bases and J by 5 bases, and 11 bases separated the two germline ends. The CDR3 covers 13 residues. CDR3 sequence: CASSPSGRTEAFF. In DNA, the CDR3 is TGTGCCAGCAGCCCCTCGGGGAGGACTGAAGCTTTCTTT.

The chain has TRBV13 and TRBJ1-3, with a possible D match to TRBD1 (5 bases). The V gene's germline CDR1 is PRHDT and CDR2 FYEKMQ (reference sequence). The V end lost 5 bases, the J end lost 0 bases, and 14 bases lay between the germline ends. The CDR3 has 16 amino acids. This chain's CDR3 is CASSPYDRPSGNTIYF. The CDR3 bases are TGTGCCAGCAGCCCCTATGACAGACCCTCTGGAAACACCATATATTTT.

This sequence joins TRBV18 and TRBJ2-4; D might be TRBD2 (6 bases). The CDR3 contains 16 residues. The germline V and J ends were trimmed by 1 base and 7 bases, with 17 bases remaining between them. Germline assignment: CDR1 KGHSH and CDR2 LQKENI. The CDR3 bases are TGTGCCAGCTCACCACAATATGGGCAGGGAGGTAACATTCAGTACTTC. Its protein product is CASSPQYGQGGNIQYF.

This clone has a handful of counts. This sequence joins TRBV2 and TRBJ1-2; the match to TRBD1 covers 8 bases. CDR1 SNHLY and CDR2 FYNNEI come from the germline V gene. V trimming: 7 bases; J trimming: 1 base; junction bases outside the gene matches: 5. The CDR3 runs to 14 residues. The CDR3 spells CASNQDRVNYGYTF. CDR3 DNA: TGTGCCAGCAACCAGGACAGGGTTAACTATGGCTACACCTTC.

V usage is TRBV5-6 and J usage is TRBJ1-2; 8 bases are a match to TRBD1. In germline, CDR1 is SGHDT, CDR2 YYEEEE. The CDR3 has 14 residues. V gave up 4 bases and J gave up 2 bases; unmatched junction bases: 4. The CDR3 reads CASSQGQVNYGYTF. CDR3 nucleotide sequence: TGTGCCAGCAGCCAGGGACAGGTCAACTATGGCTACACCTTC.

This clone turned up a few times. This chain connects TRBV6-6 to TRBJ2-2; 8 bases match TRBD1. Germline CDR1 is MNHNY and CDR2 is SVGAGI (reference sequence). Trimming removed 5 bases from V and 4 bases from J; junction bases left unmatched: 15. The CDR3 contains 18 residues. The CDR3 loop is CASSLYDTGTGGTGELFF. CDR3 in DNA: TGTGCCAGCAGTCTATACGATACCGGGACAGGTGGCACCGGGGAGCTGTTTTTT.

As regards this clone: One junction end does not reproduce the germline sequence, and a read error may be involved. The chain has TRBV7-7 and TRBJ2-2; no reliable D call. This CDR3 comprises 13 residues. The germline CDR1 and CDR2 sequences are SSHAT and FNYEAQ (reference sequence). This chain's CDR3 is CASSLILSGELFF. CDR3 nucleotides: TGTGCTAGCAGCTTAATTCTCTCCGGGGAGCTGTTTTTT.

This clone was seen more than once but under ten times. V usage is TRBV3-1 (or the pseudogene TRBV3-2) and J usage is TRBJ2-4, with D possibly matching TRBD1 (5 bases). Germline CDR1 and CDR2: LGHDT and YNNKEL (reference sequence). This CDR3 region has 15 residues. V gave up 2 bases and J gave up 9 bases, with 17 bases separating them. The CDR3 loop reads CASSQTLQVELIQYF. CDR3 bases: TGTGCCAGCAGCCAAACCCTACAGGTGGAACTCATTCAGTACTTC.

The V call is TRBV5-1, the J call TRBJ2-3; D gene unclear. Germline V gives CDR1 SGHRS, CDR2 YFSETQ. This CDR3 comprises 15 residues. Trimming pared 3 bases from V and 4 bases from J, leaving 15 bases between. The CDR3 here is CASSYGSSTADTQYF. CDR3 coding DNA: TGCGCCAGCAGCTACGGCAGTTCCACAGCAGATACGCAGTATTTT.

This chain connects TRBV5-1 to TRBJ1-2; TRBD1 matches 8 bases. CDR3 length equals 16 residues. After removal of 5 bases from V and 7 bases from J, the junction contained 16 bases not matched to a gene. Germline assignment: CDR1 SGHRS and CDR2 YFSETQ. CDR3 sequence: CASRYGDRGNLRGYTF. The DNA of the CDR3 is TGCGCCAGCAGGTACGGTGACAGGGGTAATCTTCGTGGCTACACCTTC.

J is TRBJ2-3 and V is TRBV5-4; 7 bases fit TRBD2. The CDR3 loop spans 15 amino acids. V lost 3 bases, J lost 2 bases, and 6 bases stayed unmatched. CDR1 SGHNT and CDR2 YYREEE come from the germline V gene (reference sequence). The DNA of the CDR3 is TGTGCCAGCAGCTCTCCGGGGGGACTCACAGATACGCAGTATTTT. It specifies CASSSPGGLTDTQYF.

The J gene is TRBJ1-5, the V gene TRBV18; 8 positions agree with TRBD1. Trimming cost V 4 bases and J 0 bases; bases outside gene matches: 2. The CDR3 is 15 residues long. Per germline, CDR1 KGHSH and CDR2 LQKENI. The CDR3 reads CASSRQGNSNQPQHF. The DNA of the CDR3 is TGTGCCAGCTCACGACAGGGGAATAGCAATCAGCCCCAGCATTTT. The full variable domain, completed using reference TRBV18 and TRBJ1-5, is NAGVMQNPRHLVRRRGQEARLRCSPMKGHSHVYWYRQLPEEGLKFMVYLQKENIIDESGMPKERFSAEFPKEGPSILRIQQVVRGDSAAYFCASSRQGNSNQPQHFGDGTRLSIL.

This sequence joins TRBV3-1 (or the pseudogene TRBV3-2) and TRBJ1-4, with 8 bases matching TRBD1. Germline V gives CDR1 LGHDT, CDR2 YNNKEL (reference sequence). The CDR3 is made up of 17 amino acids. V lost 3 bases to trimming and J lost 0 bases; unmatched junction nucleotides: 6. CDR3 in amino acids: CASSHYGQGATNEKLFF. In nucleotides, the CDR3 is TGTGCCAGCAGCCACTACGGACAGGGCGCAACTAATGAAAAACTGTTTTTT.

The CDR3 DNA reads TGTGCCAGCAGTTCCGGGACAGGGCCAGAGACCCAGTACTTC. Translation: CASSSGTGPETQYF. V usage is TRBV6-5 and J usage is TRBJ2-5, with 9 bases aligning to TRBD1. The ends lost 4 bases at V and 4 bases at J; junction bases unmatched: 4. CDR3 length: 14 residues. Per germline, CDR1 MNHEY and CDR2 SVGAGI.

The chain joins TRBV6-5 to TRBJ1-6; no definite D call. CDR1 is MNHEY, CDR2 SVGAGI, per germline. V was pared by 2 bases and J by 4 bases, with 12 bases between. The CDR3 contains 16 residues. The CDR3 reads CASSYRNSFYNSPLHF. CDR3 in DNA: TGTGCCAGCAGTTACCGAAACAGCTTTTATAATTCACCCCTCCACTTT.

The chain has TRBV6-5 and TRBJ1-2; D is possibly TRBD1 (6 bases). V lost 7 bases and J 7 bases, leaving 13 bases between the germline ends. Per germline, CDR1 MNHEY and CDR2 SVGAGI. The CDR3 is 12 amino acids. This chain's CDR3 is CASTDRLGGYTF. CDR3 in DNA: TGTGCCAGCACCGACAGGTTGGGTGGCTACACCTTC.